This passage covers 30 T cell receptor beta chains from one sample sequenced in a study of OX40 agonist ivuxolimab in advanced cancers. Generated by immunoSEQ multiplex PCR, the TCRdb table keeps only in-frame clones and is missing some. The data show about 45,000 clones, roughly 93% seen once. The specimen was CD4+ or CD8+ T cells sorted from blood, collected in a trial of the OX40 agonist ivuxolimab. All receptors derive from an adult with an advanced solid tumor such as melanoma, head and neck, liver or kidney cancer.

This clone was seen only once. The chain uses TRBV18 and TRBJ1-4; D uncertain. The CDR3 totals 13 residues. Germline assignment: CDR1 KGHSH and CDR2 LQKENI. Trimming stripped 2 bases from V and 6 bases from J, with 7 bases between. The CDR3 region has the DNA TGTGCCAGCTCACCAGGGAGTGATGAAAAACTGTTTTTT. Translated, it gives CASSPGSDEKLFF.

The rearrangement joins TRBV30 to TRBJ2-1; the D is unclear. CDR3 length: 14 amino acids. The germline V and J ends were trimmed by 2 bases and 0 bases, with 8 bases remaining between them. CDR1 GTSNPN and CDR2 SVGIG come from the germline V gene (reference sequence). CDR3 region: CAWSTRSSYNEQFF. DNA of the CDR3: TGTGCCTGGAGTACCCGCAGCTCCTACAATGAGCAGTTCTTC.

CDR3 nucleotide sequence: TGCAGCGTTGAAGAGGGACAGGCGGGGTACGAGCAGTACTTC. Translation: CSVEEGQAGYEQYF. The chain has TRBV29-1 and TRBJ2-7; 8 nucleotides match TRBD1. V gave up 0 bases and J gave up 4 bases; unmatched junction bases: 5. The CDR3 totals 14 residues. In germline, CDR1 is SQVTM, CDR2 ANQGSEA.

The genes are TRBV11-2 and TRBJ2-3; D may be TRBD2 (6 bases). V was pared by 5 bases and J by 0 bases, with 21 bases between. The CDR3 length is 18 residues. Germline CDR1 is SGHAT and CDR2 is FQNNGV. CDR3 loop: CASSLPWGEKPSTDTQYF. CDR3 nucleotide sequence: TGTGCCAGCAGCCTTCCTTGGGGGGAGAAACCTAGCACAGATACGCAGTATTTT.

The chain recombines TRBV2 with TRBJ2-7; D might be TRBD1 or TRBD2, each matching 5 bases. V was cut by 8 bases and J by 4 bases, with 6 bases left in between. CDR1 is SNHLY, CDR2 FYNNEI, per germline. The CDR3 is made up of 10 amino acids. CDR3 in amino acids: CASGGYEQYF. The CDR3 DNA sequence: TGTGCCAGCGGGGGATACGAGCAGTACTTC. Variable domain in full (rest from reference TRBV2 and TRBJ2-7): EPEVTQTPSHQVTQMGQEVILRCVPISNHLYFYWYRQILGQKVEFLVSFYNNEISEKSEIFDDQFSVERPDGSNFTLKIRSTKLEDSAMYFCASGGYEQYFGPGTRLTVT.

The chain links TRBV4-1 to TRBJ2-7; D is ambiguous. CDR1 and CDR2 (germline): MGHRA, YSYEKL. CDR3 length: 16 amino acids. Between the trimmed V and J ends, which lost 0 bases and 3 bases, there was a span of 15 bases. CDR3 nucleotides: TGCGCCAGCAGCCAAGATAAGGCAGCTAAAAACTACGAGCAGTACTTC. It codes for CASSQDKAAKNYEQYF.

In this sample, this clone turned up once. This sequence joins TRBV7-9 and TRBJ2-7; D may be TRBD1 (5 bases). V was shortened by 3 bases and J by 7 bases, with 19 bases between the two germline ends. This CDR3 is built from 15 residues. The germline CDR1 and CDR2 sequences are SEHNR and FQNEAQ (reference sequence). DNA for the CDR3: TGTGCCAGCAGCTTGGGGCGAGACAGCCTGCGAGAGCAGTACTTC. It encodes CASSLGRDSLREQYF.

The genes are TRBV5-6 and TRBJ1-1, with TRBD1 matching over 7 bases. V lost 6 bases to trimming and J lost 5 bases; unmatched junction nucleotides: 13. The germline CDR1 and CDR2 sequences are SGHDT and YYEEEE. The CDR3 consists of 15 residues. This CDR3 reads CASTRGAGVLTEAFF. The DNA for the CDR3 is TGTGCCAGCACCAGGGGGGCAGGGGTGTTAACTGAAGCTTTCTTT.

The chain has TRBV5-1 and TRBJ2-7; 11 positions match TRBD2. The junction had 1 base not matched to a gene; V was cut back by 0 bases and J by 2 bases. Per the germline V gene, CDR1 is SGHRS and CDR2 is YFSETQ. The CDR3 covers 15 residues. CDR3 DNA sequence: TGCGCCAGCAGCTTGGCACTAGCGGGGGCCTACGAGCAGTACTTC. Its protein product is CASSLALAGAYEQYF.

V and J are TRBV13 and TRBJ1-5, with 7 positions matching TRBD1. V trimming: 0 bases; J trimming: 8 bases; junction bases outside the gene matches: 4. CDR1 PRHDT and CDR2 FYEKMQ come from the germline V gene (reference sequence). This CDR3 is 14 amino acids long. CDR3 residues: CASSLGQGSEPQHF. The CDR3 DNA is TGTGCCAGCAGCTTAGGACAGGGGTCTGAGCCCCAGCATTTT.

The chain uses TRBV6-1 and TRBJ2-7; 12 nucleotides match TRBD2. The germline V gene has CDR1 MNHNS and CDR2 SASEGT. The V gene end was trimmed by 5 bases and the J gene end by 7 bases; junction bases not matched to a gene: 6. The CDR3 length is 14 residues. The CDR3 coding sequence is TGTGCCAGCAGTTTCGGGACTAGCGGGTTAGAGCAGTACTTC. The encoded protein is CASSFGTSGLEQYF.

The chain couples TRBV6-5 to TRBJ1-5; no definite D call. Germline V gene sequence: CDR1 MNHEY, CDR2 SVGAGI. V dropped 7 bases and J dropped 6 bases, with 13 bases sitting between them. The CDR3 has 13 residues. In DNA form, the CDR3 reads TGTGCCAGCACCGAATGGGGAGCTCAGCCCCAGCATTTT. Translated: CASTEWGAQPQHF.

This clone has a single count. The rearrangement joins TRBV27 to TRBJ2-3; D remains ambiguous. Trimming shortened V by 0 bases and J by 5 bases, and 6 bases separated the two germline ends. Germline CDR1 reads MNHEY; CDR2 reads SMNVEV (reference sequence). This CDR3 is built from 13 residues. In DNA form, the CDR3 reads TGTGCCAGCAGTTTATCTGGCGTAGATACGCAGTATTTT. Protein sequence: CASSLSGVDTQYF.

The chain recombines TRBV5-6 with TRBJ2-1, with 11 bases matching TRBD1. V shed 1 base and J 12 bases; nucleotides not matched to a gene: 12. This CDR3 region has 16 residues. The germline CDR1 and CDR2 sequences are SGHDT and YYEEEE. CDR3 loop: CASSLSGTGGSLGQFF. The CDR3 DNA reads as TGTGCCAGCAGCTTGTCCGGGACAGGGGGGTCGTTGGGGCAGTTCTTC.

V is TRBV27 and J is TRBJ2-7; 9 bases are a match to TRBD2. The CDR3 loop spans 17 amino acids. CDR1 MNHEY and CDR2 SMNVEV come from the germline V gene (reference sequence). The ends lost 1 base at V and 2 bases at J; junction bases unmatched: 9. The CDR3 region has the DNA TGTGCCAGCAGTTTATTAGTGGCGGGAGGGCCTCCCTACGAGCAGTACTTC. Translated: CASSLLVAGGPPYEQYF.

The chain is built from TRBV4-1 and TRBJ1-3; no clear D. This CDR3 is 12 amino acids long. Germline loops: CDR1 MGHRA, CDR2 YSYEKL. V was pared by 6 bases and J by 6 bases, with 9 bases between. As DNA, the CDR3 is TGCGCCAGCAGGGGCTCAGAAAACACCATATATTTT. Translation gives CASRGSENTIYF.

This clone occurred once. This chain uses TRBV7-9 with TRBJ2-7; no definite D call. Deletions cut 3 bases from V and 3 bases from J, with 15 bases between. The CDR3 contains 15 residues. Germline V gene lookup returns CDR1 SEHNR and CDR2 FQNEAQ (reference sequence). DNA of the CDR3: TGTGCCAGCAGCTTGGGGTTAGCTAACTTCTACGAGCAGTACTTC. It yields the protein CASSLGLANFYEQYF.

The V gene is TRBV5-1, the J gene TRBJ2-5; TRBD2 aligns across 7 bases. Germline-derived CDR1 and CDR2 are SGHRS and YFSETQ. Germline trimming cut 3 bases from V and 5 bases from J; bases unmatched to any gene: 13. This CDR3 is 16 amino acids long. Here the CDR3 DNA reads TGCGCCAGCAGCTCGAGCGGGGTCCTACTCGGGGAGACCCAGTACTTC. Protein sequence: CASSSSGVLLGETQYF.

The chain joins TRBV5-6 to TRBJ2-5, with D perhaps assigned TRBD1 or TRBD2 (5 bases each). The V gene lost 3 bases and the J gene lost 5 bases, with 17 bases spanning the gap. This CDR3 is built from 15 residues. From germline, CDR1 is SGHDT and CDR2 YYEEEE. The CDR3 sequence: CASSSSGRPVETQYF. In DNA, the CDR3 is TGTGCCAGCAGCTCTTCAGGGAGACCGGTTGAGACCCAGTACTTC.

This rearrangement joins TRBV5-4 to TRBJ1-1, with 7 positions matching TRBD1. J was trimmed by 0 bases and V by 1 base; bases with no gene match: 9. The CDR3 is 17 amino acids. Germline lookup yields CDR1 SGHNT and CDR2 YYREEE (reference sequence). The CDR3 DNA is TGTGCCAGCAGCTTGCTTTCGACAGGGCATTTGAACACTGAAGCTTTCTTT. Its protein product is CASSLLSTGHLNTEAFF.

The rearrangement joins TRBV16 to TRBJ2-7, with a tentative D call TRBD1 (5 bases). V was cut by 0 bases and J by 6 bases, with 9 bases left in between. The germline CDR1 and CDR2 sequences are KGHSY and FQNENV. This CDR3 is built from 13 residues. CDR3 DNA sequence: TGTGCCAGCAGCCAATCGGGGCGTACCGAGCAGTACTTC. This encodes CASSQSGRTEQYF.

The V gene is TRBV18, the J gene TRBJ2-2, with unresolved D. Germline lookup yields CDR1 KGHSH and CDR2 LQKENI. This CDR3 spans 11 amino acids. The germline V and J ends were trimmed by 8 bases and 5 bases, with 6 bases remaining between them. The CDR3 reads CASHGTGELFF. For the CDR3, the DNA is TGTGCCAGCCACGGGACCGGGGAGCTGTTTTTT.

This chain links TRBV7-6 with TRBJ2-2; no clear D. V was clipped by 5 bases and J by 0 bases, with 10 bases between them. CDR1 is SGHVS, CDR2 FNYEAQ, per germline. The CDR3 sequence is 15 residues long. The DNA for the CDR3 is TGTGCCAGCAGCCCACCTATGACGAACACCGGGGAGCTGTTTTTT. Its protein is CASSPPMTNTGELFF. Complete variable domain (other parts from reference TRBV7-6 and TRBJ2-2): GAGVSQSPRYKVTKRGQDVALRCDPISGHVSLYWYRQALGQGPEFLTYFNYEAQQDKSGLPNDRFSAERPEGSISTLTIQRTEQRDSAMYRCASSPPMTNTGELFFGEGSRLTVL.

This clone has more than one count but fewer than ten. The CDR3 nucleotides are TGTGCCAGCAGCTTGTGGCGGGGGAGCTCTGGGGCCAACGTCCTGACTTTC. This codes for CASSLWRGSSGANVLTF. This rearrangement joins TRBV5-6 to TRBJ2-6; 7 nucleotides agree with TRBD2. The germline V gene encodes CDR1 SGHDT and CDR2 YYEEEE. Trimming removed 1 base from V and 0 bases from J; junction bases left unmatched: 4. CDR3 size: 17 residues.

The chain uses TRBV6-5 and TRBJ2-3, with 7 bases lining up with TRBD2. This CDR3 spans 10 amino acids. The germline gives CDR1 MNHEY, CDR2 SVGAGI. The J segment lost 12 bases and the V segment lost 8 bases, leaving 5 bases of the junction unmatched. The CDR3 sequence is CASEGEGQYF. CDR3 sequence (DNA): TGTGCCAGCGAAGGGGAGGGTCAGTATTTT.

The V and J genes are TRBV4-1 and TRBJ2-1, with D perhaps given as TRBD1 or TRBD2 (6 bases each). The CDR3 is 15 amino acids. Germline CDR1 and CDR2: MGHRA and YSYEKL. The ends were cut back, 4 bases at V and 9 bases at J, with 19 bases in the middle. CDR3 nucleotide sequence: TGCGCCAGCAGCCCGAACTGGAGGGGGAGCGGTGAGCAGTTCTTC. Encoded protein: CASSPNWRGSGEQFF.

This rearrangement joins TRBV30 to TRBJ2-1; TRBD1 or TRBD2 may be the D gene (5 bases each). The CDR3 runs to 14 residues. V dropped 0 bases and J dropped 9 bases, with 15 bases sitting between them. The germline gives CDR1 GTSNPN, CDR2 SVGIG (reference sequence). The CDR3 spells CAWSVRGPLREQFF. In DNA, the CDR3 is TGTGCCTGGAGTGTACGGGGCCCTCTGCGTGAGCAGTTCTTC.

The chain is built from TRBV7-9 and TRBJ2-1; D is perhaps TRBD2 (5 bases). V was pared by 5 bases and J by 2 bases, with 13 bases between. The length of the CDR3 is 15 residues. The germline V gene has CDR1 SEHNR and CDR2 FQNEAQ (reference sequence). CDR3 sequence: CASSAAGSAYNEQFF. The CDR3 nucleotides are TGTGCCAGCAGCGCCGCGGGTAGCGCCTACAATGAGCAGTTCTTC. The variable domain in full, completed from reference TRBV7-9 and TRBJ2-1, reads DTGVSQNPRHKITKRGQNVTFRCDPISEHNRLYWYRQTLGQGPEFLTYFQNEAQLEKSRLLSDRFSAERPKGSFSTLEIQRTEQGDSAMYLCASSAAGSAYNEQFFGPGTRLTVL.

The chain couples TRBV28 to TRBJ2-1; 10 nucleotides agree with TRBD1. V shed 2 bases, J shed 6 bases, and the junction held 13 bases outside the gene matches. This CDR3 is 18 amino acids long. Looked up from germline, CDR1 is MDHEN and CDR2 is SYDVKM. The CDR3 loop reads CASSLTSDRGSIGNEQFF. The CDR3 bases are TGTGCCAGCAGTTTAACGTCGGACAGGGGGTCCATAGGCAATGAGCAGTTCTTC.

This chain connects TRBV19 to TRBJ1-1; D is unclear. The length of the CDR3 is 14 residues. Germline V gene lookup returns CDR1 LNHDA and CDR2 SQIVND (reference sequence). The ends were cut back, 3 bases at V and 3 bases at J, with 11 bases in the middle. This CDR3 is CASSIAAGHTEAFF. The DNA for the CDR3 is TGTGCCAGTAGTATCGCGGCAGGTCACACTGAAGCTTTCTTT.